The rows below give T cell receptor beta chains drawn from one sample of a study of metastatic and nonmetastatic thyroid tumors. TCRdb re-processed the PCR reads through MiXCR. The sample holds about 22,000 clones, 18% seen once. The sequenced material came from adjacent normal tissue. The receptors stem from a male donor with papillary thyroid cancer or a benign thyroid nodule (not recorded which). Some clones in this sample may be carry-over from other donors' samples. Both conserved end residues are part of each CDR3. A D gene is named only where the DNA matches it firmly. A clone size is listed for some rows: how often the clone was seen (once, few, many), or a class if it is expanded.

NA	TRBV28	medium-sized	TRBJ2-1	TGTGCCAGCAGTTTATCACCCACAAACAACAATGAGCAGTTCTTC	CASSLSPTNNNEQFF
TRBD1	TRBV7-9	NA	TRBJ1-2	TGTGCCAGCAGCCAGGGGCAGGGGGCGAACTACGGCTACACCTTC	CASSQGQGANYGYTF
NA	TRBV9	many	TRBJ2-5	TGTGCCAGCAGCGTAGGGGGGTCGGAAGAGACCCAGTACTTC	CASSVGGSEETQYF
NA	TRBV20-1	many	TRBJ1-1	TGCAGTGCCACCGGGGCAGATCCAAGCACTGAAGCTTTCTTT	CSATGADPSTEAFF
TRBD2	TRBV20-1	NA	TRBJ2-2	TGCAGTGCCCCCAGCGGGGGGGCCCACACCGGGGAGCTGTTTTTT	CSAPSGGAHTGELFF
TRBD1	TRBV6-4	many	TRBJ2-2	TGTGCCAGCAGTCTCCCCGGGACAGGGGGCGCGGGTCCTTCCGGGGAGCTGTTTTTT	CASSLPGTGGAGPSGELFF
TRBD1	TRBV6-2/TRBV6-3	many	TRBJ1-1	TGTGCCAGCAGTTACCCGACAGGGGTATGGACTGAAGCTTTCTTT	CASSYPTGVWTEAFF
NA	TRBV5-1	NA	TRBJ2-3	TGCGCCAGCGGCTTGACAGGTCGTACAGATACGCAGTATTTT	CASGLTGRTDTQYF
NA	TRBV15	NA	TRBJ2-7	TGTACCACCAGCAGAGGGTCGGGACGAGGCTACGAGCAGTACTTC	CTTSRGSGRGYEQYF
NA	TRBV25-1	many	TRBJ1-5	TGTGCCAGCAGTGAGGTGGGGGTTAATCAGCCCCAGCATTTT	CASSEVGVNQPQHF